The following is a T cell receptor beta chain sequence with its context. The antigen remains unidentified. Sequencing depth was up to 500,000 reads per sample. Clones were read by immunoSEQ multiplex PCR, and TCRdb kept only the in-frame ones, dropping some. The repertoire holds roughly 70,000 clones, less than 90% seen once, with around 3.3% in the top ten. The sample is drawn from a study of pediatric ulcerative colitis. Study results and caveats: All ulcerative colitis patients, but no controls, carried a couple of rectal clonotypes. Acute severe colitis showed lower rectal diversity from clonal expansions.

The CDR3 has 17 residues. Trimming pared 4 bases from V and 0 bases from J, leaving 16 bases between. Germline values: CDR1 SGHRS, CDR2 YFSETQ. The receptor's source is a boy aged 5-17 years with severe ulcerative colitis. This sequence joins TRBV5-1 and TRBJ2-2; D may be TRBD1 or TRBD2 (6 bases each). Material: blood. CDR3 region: CASSPQGGSPNTGELFF. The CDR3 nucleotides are TGCGCCAGCAGCCCCCAAGGGGGGAGCCCGAACACCGGGGAGCTGTTTTTT.